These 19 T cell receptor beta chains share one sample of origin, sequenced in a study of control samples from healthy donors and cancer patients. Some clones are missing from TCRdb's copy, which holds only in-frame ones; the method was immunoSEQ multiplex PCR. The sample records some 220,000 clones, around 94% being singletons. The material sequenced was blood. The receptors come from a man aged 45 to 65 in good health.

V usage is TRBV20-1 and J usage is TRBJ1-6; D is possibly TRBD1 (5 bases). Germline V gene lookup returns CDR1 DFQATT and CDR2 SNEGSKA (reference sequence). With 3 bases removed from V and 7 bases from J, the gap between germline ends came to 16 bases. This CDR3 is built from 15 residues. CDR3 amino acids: CSASPTRGWNSPLHF. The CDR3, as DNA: TGCAGTGCTAGTCCGACACGGGGGTGGAATTCACCCCTCCACTTT.

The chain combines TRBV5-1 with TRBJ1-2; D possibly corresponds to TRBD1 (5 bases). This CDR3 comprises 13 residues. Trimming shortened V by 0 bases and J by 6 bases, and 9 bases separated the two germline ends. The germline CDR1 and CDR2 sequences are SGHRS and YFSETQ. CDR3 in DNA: TGCGCCAGCAGCTTGGATGGGGGGAATGGCTACACCTTC. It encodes CASSLDGGNGYTF.

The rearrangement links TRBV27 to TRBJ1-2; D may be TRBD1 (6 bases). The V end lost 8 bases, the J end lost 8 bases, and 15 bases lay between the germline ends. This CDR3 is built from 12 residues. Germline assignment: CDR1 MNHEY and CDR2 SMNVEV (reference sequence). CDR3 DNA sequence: TGTGCCAGCCGTGGGGGCACTCAGGGCTACACCTTC. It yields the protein CASRGGTQGYTF.

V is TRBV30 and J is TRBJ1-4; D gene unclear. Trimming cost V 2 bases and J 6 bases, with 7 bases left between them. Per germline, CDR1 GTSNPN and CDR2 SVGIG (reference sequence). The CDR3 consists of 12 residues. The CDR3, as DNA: TGTGCCTGGAGTTTCGGCCATGAAAAACTGTTTTTT. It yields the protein CAWSFGHEKLFF.

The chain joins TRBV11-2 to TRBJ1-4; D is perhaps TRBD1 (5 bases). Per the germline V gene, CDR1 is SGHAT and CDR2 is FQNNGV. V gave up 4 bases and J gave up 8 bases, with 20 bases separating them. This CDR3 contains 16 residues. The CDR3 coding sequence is TGTGCCAGCAGCTCGACTCCAGGGCGTGTAGGGGAAAAACTGTTTTTT. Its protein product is CASSSTPGRVGEKLFF.

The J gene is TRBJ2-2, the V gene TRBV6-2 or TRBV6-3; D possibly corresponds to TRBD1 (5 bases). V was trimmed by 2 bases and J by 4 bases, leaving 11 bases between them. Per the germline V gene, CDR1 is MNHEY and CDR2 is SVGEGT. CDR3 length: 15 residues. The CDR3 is CASSYNQGGTGELFF. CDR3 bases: TGTGCCAGCAGTTACAACCAGGGTGGCACCGGGGAGCTGTTTTTT.

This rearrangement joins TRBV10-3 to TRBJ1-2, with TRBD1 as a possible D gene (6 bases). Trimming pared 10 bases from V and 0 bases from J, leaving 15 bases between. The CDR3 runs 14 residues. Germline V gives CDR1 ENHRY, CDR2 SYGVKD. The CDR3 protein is CATRSGAANYGYTF. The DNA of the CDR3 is TGTGCCACCCGGTCAGGGGCGGCTAACTATGGCTACACCTTC.

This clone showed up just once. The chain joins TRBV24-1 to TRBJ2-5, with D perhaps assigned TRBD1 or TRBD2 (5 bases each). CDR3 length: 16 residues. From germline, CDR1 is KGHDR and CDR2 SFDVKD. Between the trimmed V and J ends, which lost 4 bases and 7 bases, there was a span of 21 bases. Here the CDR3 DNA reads TGTGCCACCAGTGACCAAGGGACCCAAAATCTAGGGACCCAGTACTTC. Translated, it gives CATSDQGTQNLGTQYF.

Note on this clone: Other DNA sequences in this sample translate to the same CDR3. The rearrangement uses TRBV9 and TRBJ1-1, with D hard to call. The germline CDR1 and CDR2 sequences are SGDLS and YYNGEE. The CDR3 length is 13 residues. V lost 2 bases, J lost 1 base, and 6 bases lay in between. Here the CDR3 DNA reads TGTGCCAGCAGCGTGCGGGGGAACACTGAAGCTTTCTTT. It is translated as CASSVRGNTEAFF.

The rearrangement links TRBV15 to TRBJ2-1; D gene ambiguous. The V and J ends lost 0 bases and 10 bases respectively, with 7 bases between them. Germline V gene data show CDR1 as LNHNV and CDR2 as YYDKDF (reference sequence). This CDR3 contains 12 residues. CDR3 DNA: TGTGCCACCAGCAGAGATGTGGGGGAGCAGTTCTTC. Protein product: CATSRDVGEQFF.

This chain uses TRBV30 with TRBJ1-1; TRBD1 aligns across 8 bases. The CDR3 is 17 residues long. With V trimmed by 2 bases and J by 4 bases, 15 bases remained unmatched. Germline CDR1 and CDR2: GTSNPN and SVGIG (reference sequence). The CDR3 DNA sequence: TGTGCCTGGAGTAAAGGGACAGGAAGCAAAAATCCCACTGAAGCTTTCTTT. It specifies CAWSKGTGSKNPTEAFF. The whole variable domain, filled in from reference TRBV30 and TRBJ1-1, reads SQTIHQWPATLVQPVGSPLSLECTVEGTSNPNLYWYRQAAGRGLQLLFYSVGIGQISSEVPQNLSASRPQDRQFILSSKKLLLSDSGFYLCAWSKGTGSKNPTEAFFGQGTRLTVV.

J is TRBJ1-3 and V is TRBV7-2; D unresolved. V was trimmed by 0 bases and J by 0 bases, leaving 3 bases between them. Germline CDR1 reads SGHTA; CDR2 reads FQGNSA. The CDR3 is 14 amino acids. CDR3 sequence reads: CASSLAASGNTIYF. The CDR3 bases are TGTGCCAGCAGCTTAGCGGCCTCTGGAAACACCATATATTTT.

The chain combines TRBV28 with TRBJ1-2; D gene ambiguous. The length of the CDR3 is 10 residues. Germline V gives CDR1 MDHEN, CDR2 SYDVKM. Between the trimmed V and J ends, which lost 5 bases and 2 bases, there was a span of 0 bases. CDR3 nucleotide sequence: TGTGCCAGCAGTAACTATGGCTACACCTTC. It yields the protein CASSNYGYTF.

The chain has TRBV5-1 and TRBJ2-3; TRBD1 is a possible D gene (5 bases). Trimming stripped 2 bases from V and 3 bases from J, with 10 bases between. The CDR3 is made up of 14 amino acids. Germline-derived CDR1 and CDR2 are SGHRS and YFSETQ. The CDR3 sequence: CASSLRQSTDTQYF. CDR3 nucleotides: TGCGCCAGCAGCTTACGACAGTCGACAGATACGCAGTATTTT. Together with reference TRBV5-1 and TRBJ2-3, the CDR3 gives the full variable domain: KAGVTQTPRYLIKTRGQQVTLSCSPISGHRSVSWYQQTPGQGLQFLFEYFSETQRNKGNFPGRFSGRQFSNSRSEMNVSTLELGDSALYLCASSLRQSTDTQYFGPGTRLTVL.

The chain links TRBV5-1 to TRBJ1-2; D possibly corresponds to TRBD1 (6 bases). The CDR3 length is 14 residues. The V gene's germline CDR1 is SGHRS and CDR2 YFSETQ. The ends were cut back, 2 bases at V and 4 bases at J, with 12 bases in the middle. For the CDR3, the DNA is TGCGCCAGCAGCTTTGGACAGAATACCTATGGCTACACCTTC. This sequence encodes CASSFGQNTYGYTF.

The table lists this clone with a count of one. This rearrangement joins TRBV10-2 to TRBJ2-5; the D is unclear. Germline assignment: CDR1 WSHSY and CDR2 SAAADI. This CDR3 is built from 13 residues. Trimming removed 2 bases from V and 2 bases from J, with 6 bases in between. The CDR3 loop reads CASSERFQETQYF. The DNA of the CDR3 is TGCGCCAGCAGTGAGAGGTTTCAAGAGACCCAGTACTTC.

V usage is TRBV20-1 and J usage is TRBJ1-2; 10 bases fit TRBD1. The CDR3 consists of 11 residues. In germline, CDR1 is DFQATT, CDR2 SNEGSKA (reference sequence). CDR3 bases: TGCAGAGCGGGACAGGGGATTGACTACACCTTC. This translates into CRAGQGIDYTF.

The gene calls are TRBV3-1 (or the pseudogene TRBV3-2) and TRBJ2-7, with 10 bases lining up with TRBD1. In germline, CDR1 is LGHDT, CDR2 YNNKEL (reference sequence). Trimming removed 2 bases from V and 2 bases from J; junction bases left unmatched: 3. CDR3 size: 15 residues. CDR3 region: CASSQRDRGTYEQYF. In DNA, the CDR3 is TGTGCCAGCAGCCAACGGGACAGGGGAACCTACGAGCAGTACTTC.

CDR3 sequence: CASSLVRGSSTDTQYF. As DNA, the CDR3 is TGTGCCAGCAGCTTGGTTAGAGGATCTAGCACAGATACGCAGTATTTT. The rearrangement links TRBV5-5 to TRBJ2-3; the D is unclear. The germline V gene encodes CDR1 SGHKS and CDR2 YYEKEE (reference sequence). The CDR3 is 16 amino acids. The V gene lost 0 bases and the J gene lost 0 bases, with 11 bases spanning the gap.